The clone carrying this T cell receptor beta chain has just one count. Original handling: Counts of nucleated cells, estimated from reference gene primer amplification, were obtained. The assay was immunoSEQ multiplex PCR, and TCRdb's table has in-frame clones only and misses some. The V and J calls and clone size come from that table; D and trimming were worked out from the DNA. The sample lists about 290,000 clones, around 86% seen once, with less than 3% in the top ten. Trimming shortened V by 5 bases and J by 7 bases, and 23 bases separated the two germline ends. Looked up from germline, CDR1 is SGHTA and CDR2 is FQGTGA. The CDR3 is made up of 17 amino acids. This sample was included in a study of blood T cell repertoires in COVID-19. Study summary: Researchers got acute and convalescent COVID-19 samples from the United States, Italy and Spain. T cells, B-cell-depleted T cells, or PBMCs supplied cDNA or gDNA.

The rearrangement links TRBV7-3 to TRBJ2-2; weak D call: TRBD1 (6 bases). The sequenced material came from peripheral blood. The source is a young woman with active or convalescent COVID-19. The CDR3 loop is CASSATTYQGMGGELFF. CDR3 in DNA: TGTGCCAGCAGCGCCACGACTTATCAGGGGATGGGCGGGGAGCTGTTTTTT.